This is a list of T cell receptor beta chains from one sample in a study of cytomegalovirus exposure and HLA in healthy donors. Some clones are missing from TCRdb's copy, which holds only in-frame ones; the method was immunoSEQ multiplex PCR. The sample consists of some 190,000 clones, roughly 80% of them appearing once. The sample taken for sequencing was PBMCs. These receptors originate from a woman aged 25 to 45 in good health and CMV-seropositive. CDR3s include the opening cysteine and the closing phenylalanine or tryptophan. Each record gives: V gene, J gene, D gene, clone size, CDR3 protein, CDR3 DNA. D genes are given only for firm matches. Clone size is shown for a subset of rows, as once, few, many or a class of expanded clone.

>TRBV5-5|TRBJ2-2|TRBD2|few
CASRGLAGTNTGELFF
TGTGCCAGCAGGGGACTAGCGGGAACTAACACCGGGGAGCTGTTTTTT
>TRBV6-5|TRBJ1-2|-|few
CASSLGESYGYTF
TGTGCCAGCTCCCTCGGGGAGTCCTATGGCTACACCTTC
>TRBV6-1|TRBJ2-5|-|-
CASRSVLQETQYF
TGTGCCAGCAGAAGCGTACTCCAAGAGACCCAGTACTTC
>TRBV6-4|TRBJ2-1|TRBD2|-
CASSDFAGDYNEQFF
TGTGCCAGCAGTGATTTTGCGGGAGACTACAATGAGCAGTTCTTC
>TRBV7-9|TRBJ1-2|-|-
CASSLEEGYGYTF
TGTGCCAGCAGCTTAGAGGAGGGCTATGGCTACACCTTC
>TRBV7-9|TRBJ2-7|TRBD1|-
CASSHRDSQSPYEQYF
TGTGCCAGCAGCCACCGGGACAGTCAAAGCCCCTACGAGCAGTACTTC
>TRBV5-4|TRBJ2-2|TRBD2|-
CASSRRVAGTGELFF
TGTGCCAGCAGCCGACGGGTAGCGGGAACCGGGGAGCTGTTTTTT
>TRBV7-6|TRBJ2-1|TRBD2|-
CASSLGSGTHNEQFF
TGTGCCAGCAGCTTAGGGAGCGGGACCCACAATGAGCAGTTCTTC
>TRBV19|TRBJ2-7|-|-
CASSIGSGPPYEQYF
TGTGCCAGTAGTATAGGAAGCGGACCCCCTTACGAGCAGTACTTC
>TRBV29-1|TRBJ2-7|-|once
CSVGEGGPLNEQYF
TGCAGCGTGGGTGAGGGGGGGCCTTTAAACGAGCAGTACTTC
>TRBV7-2|TRBJ2-3|TRBD1|once
CATRQGTDTQYF
TGTGCCACCCGACAGGGAACAGATACGCAGTATTTT
>TRBV28|TRBJ2-1|-|once
CASSSGLALNNEQFF
TGTGCCAGCAGTTCGGGACTCGCGTTAAACAATGAGCAGTTCTTC
>TRBV5-4|TRBJ2-5|TRBD1|-
CASSEPRTGELRETQYF
TGTGCCAGCAGCGAACCTAGGACAGGGGAGTTGAGGGAGACCCAGTACTTC
>TRBV5-4|TRBJ1-1|-|-
CASSLVGSQFEAFF
TGTGCCAGCAGCTTGGTAGGGAGCCAATTTGAAGCTTTCTTT
>TRBV11-1|TRBJ2-1|-|-
CASSLASTLNEQFF
TGTGCCAGCAGCTTAGCGAGTACCCTCAATGAGCAGTTCTTC
>TRBV28|TRBJ1-1|-|-
CASSLQLRNTEAFF
TGTGCCAGCAGTTTGCAACTGAGGAACACTGAAGCTTTCTTT
>TRBV12-5|TRBJ2-2|-|-
CASGLVLGQGLTGELFF
TGTGCTAGTGGCTTGGTGCTGGGGCAGGGACTGACCGGGGAGCTGTTTTTT
>TRBV5-1|TRBJ2-7|TRBD1|-
CASSLRQGNFEQYF
TGCGCCAGCAGCTTGCGACAGGGAAATTTCGAGCAGTACTTC
>TRBV28|TRBJ2-5|TRBD1|-
CASSGDRQETQYF
TGTGCCAGCAGTGGGGACAGGCAAGAGACCCAGTACTTC
>TRBV9|TRBJ2-1|-|-
CASSVTSSYNEQFF
TGTGCCAGCAGCGTCACGAGCTCCTACAATGAGCAGTTCTTC
>TRBV2|TRBJ2-7|-|-
CASRVNSEQYF
TGTGCCAGCAGGGTAAATAGCGAGCAGTACTTC
>TRBV19|TRBJ2-7|TRBD2|-
CASSPRGGDHEQYF
TGTGCCAGTAGTCCACGGGGGGGAGACCACGAGCAGTACTTC
>TRBV7-6|TRBJ1-4|-|-
CASSFRGGEEKLFF
TGTGCCAGCAGCTTTCGCGGGGGCGAGGAAAAACTGTTTTTT
>TRBV19|TRBJ2-1|TRBD2|-
CASTPGTSGGRDEQFF
TGTGCCAGTACCCCCGGGACTAGCGGGGGGAGGGATGAGCAGTTCTTC
>TRBV5-6|TRBJ2-4|-|-
CASSLGHRAGIQYF
TGTGCCAGCAGCTTGGGTCACAGGGCGGGTATTCAGTACTTC
>TRBV28|TRBJ2-7|TRBD1|-
CASSPPTGGGDEQYF
TGTGCCAGCAGTCCGCCGACAGGGGGCGGCGACGAGCAGTACTTC
>TRBV2|TRBJ1-1|-|once
CASSEALAGFTEAFF
TGTGCCAGCAGTGAAGCTTTGGCGGGGTTCACTGAAGCTTTCTTT
>TRBV7-9|TRBJ2-1|-|-
CASSLVDLREQFF
TGTGCCAGCAGCTTAGTAGATTTGCGAGAGCAGTTCTTC
>TRBV19|TRBJ1-1|-|-
CASSILTAGVINTEAFF
TGTGCCAGTAGTATATTGACGGCCGGGGTGATAAACACTGAAGCTTTCTTT
>TRBV19|TRBJ2-5|-|once
CASSIVGQETQYF
TGTGCCAGTAGTATAGTCGGTCAAGAGACCCAGTACTTC
>TRBV7-9|TRBJ2-7|TRBD1|-
CASSLGTGGEQYF
TGTGCCAGCAGCCTCGGGACAGGGGGCGAGCAGTACTTC
>TRBV28|TRBJ2-5|TRBD1|-
CASSPTGEETQYF
TGTGCCAGCAGCCCGACAGGGGAAGAGACCCAGTACTTC
>TRBV9|TRBJ2-3|-|few
CASSLLAASTDTQYF
TGTGCCAGCAGCCTTCTGGCCGCTAGCACAGATACGCAGTATTTT
>TRBV6-1|TRBJ2-7|TRBD1|-
CASSGRTYRDRGYEQYF
TGTGCCAGCAGTGGACGGACTTACCGGGACAGGGGCTACGAGCAGTACTTC
>TRBV28|TRBJ1-4|TRBD1|-
CATDRGIGTNEKLFF
TGTGCCACCGACAGGGGAATAGGAACTAATGAAAAACTGTTTTTT
>TRBV19|TRBJ1-3|-|-
CASSPRTHGNTIYF
TGTGCCAGTAGTCCCCGGACACATGGAAACACCATATATTTT
>TRBV19|TRBJ1-1|TRBD1|-
CASTAGQMNTEAFF
TGTGCCAGTACCGCGGGACAGATGAACACTGAAGCTTTCTTT
>TRBV21-1|TRBJ2-7|-|-
CASTPQTGTPLYEQYF
TGTGCCAGCACCCCCCAGACAGGAACCCCCCTCTACGAGCAGTACTTC
>TRBV7-2|TRBJ2-1|TRBD1|-
CASSPGQGHNEQFF
TGTGCCAGCAGCCCGGGACAGGGCCACAATGAGCAGTTCTTC
>TRBV10-1|TRBJ2-2|TRBD2|-
CASAPGLGDTGELFF
TGCGCCAGCGCTCCGGGACTAGGGGACACCGGGGAGCTGTTTTTT
>TRBV9|TRBJ2-1|TRBD1|-
CASSVGQGSNEQFF
TGTGCCAGCAGCGTAGGACAGGGGTCCAATGAGCAGTTCTTC
>TRBV11-2|TRBJ2-7|TRBD1|-
CASSRGQGSSYEQYF
TGTGCCAGCAGTCGTGGACAGGGAAGCTCCTACGAGCAGTACTTC
>TRBV27|TRBJ2-7|-|-
CASSRGLSYEQYF
TGTGCCAGCAGCAGGGGTTTGAGTTACGAGCAGTACTTC
>TRBV5-8|TRBJ2-5|TRBD1|-
CASSFIFTGVNQETQYF
TGTGCCAGCAGCTTTATTTTCACAGGGGTTAACCAAGAGACCCAGTACTTC
>TRBV2|TRBJ1-4|TRBD1|-
CASCRQGATNEKLFF
TGTGCCAGCTGCCGACAGGGTGCAACTAATGAAAAACTGTTTTTT
>TRBV27|TRBJ2-7|-|-
CASSLALPYEQYF
TGTGCCAGCAGTCTGGCTCTCCCCTACGAGCAGTACTTC
>TRBV9|TRBJ1-2|-|-
CASSTLDSRMSYTF
TGTGCCAGCAGCACCCTGGACAGCCGAATGAGCTACACCTTC
>TRBV6-4|TRBJ2-3|TRBD2|-
CASSELAGAIDTQYF
TGTGCCAGCAGTGAACTAGCGGGGGCCATAGATACGCAGTATTTT
>TRBV28|TRBJ2-7|-|-
CASSPPGLPSVQCF
TGTGCCAGCAGCCCCCCGGGACTCCCAAGCGTGCAGTGCTTC
>TRBV6-1|TRBJ1-4|TRBD1|-
CASSRQGSNEKLFF
TGTGCCAGCAGTAGACAGGGCTCCAATGAAAAACTGTTTTTT
>TRBV11-2|TRBJ1-4|-|once
CASSREEITTNEKLFF
TGTGCCAGCAGCCGGGAGGAGATCACAACTAATGAAAAACTGTTTTTT
>TRBV10-3|TRBJ1-2|TRBD1|-
CAITRLGQGGGYTF
TGTGCCATCACCCGCCTGGGACAGGGTGGTGGCTACACCTTC
>TRBV6-4|TRBJ2-1|-|-
CASRAGTAAYNEQFF
TGTGCCAGCAGGGCCGGAACTGCGGCATACAATGAGCAGTTCTTC
>TRBV5-1|TRBJ2-1|TRBD2|-
CASSSVTSAPSEQFF
TGCGCCAGCAGCTCGGTGACTAGCGCCCCATCCGAGCAGTTCTTC